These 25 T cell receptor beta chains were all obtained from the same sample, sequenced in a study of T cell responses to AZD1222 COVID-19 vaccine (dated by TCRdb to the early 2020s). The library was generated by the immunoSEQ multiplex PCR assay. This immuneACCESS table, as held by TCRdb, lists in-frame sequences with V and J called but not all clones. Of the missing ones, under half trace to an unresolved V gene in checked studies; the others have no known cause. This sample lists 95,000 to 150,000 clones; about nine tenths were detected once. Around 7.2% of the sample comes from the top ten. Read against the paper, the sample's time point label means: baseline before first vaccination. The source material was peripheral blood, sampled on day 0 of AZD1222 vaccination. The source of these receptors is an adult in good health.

The CDR3 sequence: CASSLGNRQVSNQPQHF. The CDR3 nucleotides are TGTGCCAGCAGCTTAGGAAATAGGCAGGTTAGCAATCAGCCCCAGCATTTT. The rearrangement uses TRBV7-8 and TRBJ1-5; D call uncertain. V shed 1 base and J shed 0 bases, with 13 bases lying between them. Germline assignment: CDR1 SGHVS and CDR2 FQNEAQ. There are 17 residues in the CDR3.

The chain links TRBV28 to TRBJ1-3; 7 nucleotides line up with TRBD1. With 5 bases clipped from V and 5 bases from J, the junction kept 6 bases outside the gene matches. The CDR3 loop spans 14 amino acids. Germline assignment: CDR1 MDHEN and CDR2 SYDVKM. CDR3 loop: CASSLQGMRNTIYF. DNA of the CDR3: TGTGCCAGCAGTCTACAGGGGATGCGAAACACCATATATTTT.

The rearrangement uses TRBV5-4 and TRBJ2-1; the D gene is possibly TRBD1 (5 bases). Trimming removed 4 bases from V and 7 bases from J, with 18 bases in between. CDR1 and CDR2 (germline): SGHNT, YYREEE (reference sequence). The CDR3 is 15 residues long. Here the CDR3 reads CASSVPLGAGNEQFF. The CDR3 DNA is TGTGCCAGCAGCGTCCCATTAGGGGCAGGGAATGAGCAGTTCTTC.

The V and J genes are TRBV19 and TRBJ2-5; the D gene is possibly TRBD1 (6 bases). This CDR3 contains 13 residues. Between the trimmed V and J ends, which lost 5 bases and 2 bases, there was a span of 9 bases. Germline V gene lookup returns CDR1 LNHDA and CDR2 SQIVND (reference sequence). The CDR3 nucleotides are TGTGCCAGTAGTGTACAGGGACAAGAGACCCAGTACTTC. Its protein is CASSVQGQETQYF.

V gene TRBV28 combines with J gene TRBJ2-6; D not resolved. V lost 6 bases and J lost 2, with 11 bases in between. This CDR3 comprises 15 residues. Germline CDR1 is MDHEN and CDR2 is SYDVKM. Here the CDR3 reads CASSKVLAGANVLTF. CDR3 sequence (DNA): TGTGCCAGCAGCAAGGTTTTGGCTGGGGCCAACGTCCTGACTTTC. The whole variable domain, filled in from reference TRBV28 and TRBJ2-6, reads DVKVTQSSRYLVKRTGEKVFLECVQDMDHENMFWYRQDPGLGLRLIYFSYDVKMKEKGDIPEGYSVSREKKERFSLILESASTNQTSMYLCASSKVLAGANVLTFGAGSRLTVL.

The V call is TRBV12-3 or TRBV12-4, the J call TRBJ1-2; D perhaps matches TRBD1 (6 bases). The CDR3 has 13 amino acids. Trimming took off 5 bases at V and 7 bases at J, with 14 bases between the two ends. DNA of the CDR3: TGTGCCAGCAGTACCATCAGGGGTTCTGGCTACACCTTC. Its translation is CASSTIRGSGYTF.

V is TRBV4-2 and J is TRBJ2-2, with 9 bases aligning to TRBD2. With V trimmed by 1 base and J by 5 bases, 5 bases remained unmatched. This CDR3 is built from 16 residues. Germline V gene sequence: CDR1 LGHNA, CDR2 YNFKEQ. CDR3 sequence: CASSQVAGGATGELFF. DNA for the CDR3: TGTGCCAGCAGCCAAGTTGCGGGAGGGGCGACCGGGGAGCTGTTTTTT.

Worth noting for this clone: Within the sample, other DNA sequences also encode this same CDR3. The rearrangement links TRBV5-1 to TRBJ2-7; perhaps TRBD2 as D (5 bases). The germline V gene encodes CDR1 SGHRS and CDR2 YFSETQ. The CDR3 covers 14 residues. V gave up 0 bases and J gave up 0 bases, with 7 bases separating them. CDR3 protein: CASSLGGLSYEQYF. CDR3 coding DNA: TGCGCCAGCAGCTTGGGTGGACTCTCCTACGAGCAGTACTTC.

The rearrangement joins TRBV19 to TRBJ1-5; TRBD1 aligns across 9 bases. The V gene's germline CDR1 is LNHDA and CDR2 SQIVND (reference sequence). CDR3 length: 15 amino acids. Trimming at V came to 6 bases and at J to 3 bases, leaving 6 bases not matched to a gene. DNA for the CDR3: TGTGCCAGTAGGGCAGACAGGGGGTCCAATCAGCCCCAGCATTTT. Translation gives CASRADRGSNQPQHF.

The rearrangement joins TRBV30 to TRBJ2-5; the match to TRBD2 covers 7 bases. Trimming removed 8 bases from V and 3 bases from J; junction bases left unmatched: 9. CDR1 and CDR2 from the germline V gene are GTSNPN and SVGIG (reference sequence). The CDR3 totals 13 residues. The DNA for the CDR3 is TGTGCCACTCGGGGAGGGGCGAAAGAGACCCAGTACTTC. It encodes CATRGGAKETQYF.

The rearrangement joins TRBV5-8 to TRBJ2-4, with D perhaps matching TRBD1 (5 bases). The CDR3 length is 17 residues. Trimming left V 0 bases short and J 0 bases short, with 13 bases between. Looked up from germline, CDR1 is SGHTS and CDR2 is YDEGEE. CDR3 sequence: CASSLGQGLVAKNIQYF. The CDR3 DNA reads TGTGCCAGCAGCTTGGGTCAGGGCCTAGTAGCCAAAAACATTCAGTACTTC.

The CDR3 bases are TGCGCCAGCAGCTTGGGACTAGCGGGAGGCAGGTACAATGAGCAGTTCTTC. This gives the protein CASSLGLAGGRYNEQFF. The V call is TRBV5-1, the J call TRBJ2-1, with TRBD2 matching over 13 bases. Germline CDR1 SGHRS, CDR2 YFSETQ. The CDR3 is made up of 17 amino acids. The junction had 4 bases not matched to a gene; V was cut back by 0 bases and J by 4 bases.

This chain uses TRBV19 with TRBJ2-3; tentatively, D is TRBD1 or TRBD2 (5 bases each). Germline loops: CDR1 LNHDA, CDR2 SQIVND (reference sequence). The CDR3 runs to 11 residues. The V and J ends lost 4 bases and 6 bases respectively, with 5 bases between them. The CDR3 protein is CASSRGDTQYF. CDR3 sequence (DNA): TGTGCCAGTAGTAGGGGGGATACGCAGTATTTT.

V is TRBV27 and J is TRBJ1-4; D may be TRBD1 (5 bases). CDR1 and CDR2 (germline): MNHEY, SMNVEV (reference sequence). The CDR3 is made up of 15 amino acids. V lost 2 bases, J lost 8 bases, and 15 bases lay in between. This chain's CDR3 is CASSLIGGVAEKLFF. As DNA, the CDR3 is TGTGCCAGCAGTTTAATAGGAGGGGTCGCGGAAAAACTGTTTTTT. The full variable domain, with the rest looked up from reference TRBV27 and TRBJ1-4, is EAQVTQNPRYLITVTGKKLTVTCSQNMNHEYMSWYRQDPGLGLRQIYYSMNVEVTDKGDVPEGYKVSRKEKRNFPLILESPSPNQTSLYFCASSLIGGVAEKLFFGSGTQLSVL.

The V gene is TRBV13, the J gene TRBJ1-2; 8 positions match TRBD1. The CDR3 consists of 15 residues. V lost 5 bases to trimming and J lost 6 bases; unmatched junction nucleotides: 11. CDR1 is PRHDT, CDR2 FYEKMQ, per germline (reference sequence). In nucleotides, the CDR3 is TGTGCCAGCAGCCCCTTACAGGGGGGATCGGATGGCTACACCTTC. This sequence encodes CASSPLQGGSDGYTF.

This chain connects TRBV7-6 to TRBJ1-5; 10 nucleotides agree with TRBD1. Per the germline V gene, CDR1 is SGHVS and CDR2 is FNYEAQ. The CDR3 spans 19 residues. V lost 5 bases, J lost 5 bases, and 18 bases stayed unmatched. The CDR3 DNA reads TGTGCCAGCAGCCCGCTTGGTGGGATTACCGGGACAGGGGATCAGCCCCAGCATTTT. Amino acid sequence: CASSPLGGITGTGDQPQHF.

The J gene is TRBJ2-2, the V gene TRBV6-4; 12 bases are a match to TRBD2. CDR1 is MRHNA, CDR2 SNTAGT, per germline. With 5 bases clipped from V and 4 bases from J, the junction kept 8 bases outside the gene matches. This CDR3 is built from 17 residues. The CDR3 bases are TGTGCCAGCAGTCCGACTAGCGGGAGTACGACCACCGGGGAGCTGTTTTTT. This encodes CASSPTSGSTTTGELFF.

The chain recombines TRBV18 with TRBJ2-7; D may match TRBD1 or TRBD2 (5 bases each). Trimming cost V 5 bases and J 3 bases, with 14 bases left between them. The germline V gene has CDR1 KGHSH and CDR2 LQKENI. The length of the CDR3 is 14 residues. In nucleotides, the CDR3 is TGTGCCAGCTCATCGGGACCTGGGGGCTACGAGCAGTACTTC. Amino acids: CASSSGPGGYEQYF.

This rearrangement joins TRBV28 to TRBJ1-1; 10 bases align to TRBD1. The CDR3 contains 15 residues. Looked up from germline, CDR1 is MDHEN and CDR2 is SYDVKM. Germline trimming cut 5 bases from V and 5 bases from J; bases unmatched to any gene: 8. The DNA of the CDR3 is TGTGCCAGCAGTATCCGGGACAGGGGTAAAACTGAAGCTTTCTTT. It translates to CASSIRDRGKTEAFF. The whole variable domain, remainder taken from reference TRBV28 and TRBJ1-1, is DVKVTQSSRYLVKRTGEKVFLECVQDMDHENMFWYRQDPGLGLRLIYFSYDVKMKEKGDIPEGYSVSREKKERFSLILESASTNQTSMYLCASSIRDRGKTEAFFGQGTRLTVV.

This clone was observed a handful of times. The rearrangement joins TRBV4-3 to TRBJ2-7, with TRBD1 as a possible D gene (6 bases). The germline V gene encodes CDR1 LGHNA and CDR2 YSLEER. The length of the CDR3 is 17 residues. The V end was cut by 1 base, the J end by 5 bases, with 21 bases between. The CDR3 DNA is TGCGCCAGCAGCCAAGCGTTGCGTGGGCAGGGGTCCGACGAGCAGTACTTC. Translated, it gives CASSQALRGQGSDEQYF.

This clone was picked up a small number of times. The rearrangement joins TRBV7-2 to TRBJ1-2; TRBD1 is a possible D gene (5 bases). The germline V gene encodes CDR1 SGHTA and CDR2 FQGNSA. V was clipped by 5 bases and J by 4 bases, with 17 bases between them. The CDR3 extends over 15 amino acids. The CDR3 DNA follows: TGTGCCAGCAGCCTAGATGCGACGGGGGTCTATGGCTACACCTTC. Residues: CASSLDATGVYGYTF.

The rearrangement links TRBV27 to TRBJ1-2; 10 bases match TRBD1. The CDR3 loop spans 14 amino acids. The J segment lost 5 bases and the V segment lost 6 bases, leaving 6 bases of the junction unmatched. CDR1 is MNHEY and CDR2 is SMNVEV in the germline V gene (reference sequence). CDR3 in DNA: TGTGCCAGCAGACGAACGGGACAGGGGTATGGCTACACCTTC. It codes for CASRRTGQGYGYTF.

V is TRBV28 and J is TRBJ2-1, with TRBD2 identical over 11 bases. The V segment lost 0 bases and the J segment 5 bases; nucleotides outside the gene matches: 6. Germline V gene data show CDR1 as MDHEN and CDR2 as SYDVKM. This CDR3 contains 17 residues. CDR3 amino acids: CASSLWGLAATNNEQFF. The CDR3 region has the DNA TGTGCCAGCAGTTTATGGGGACTAGCGGCAACGAACAATGAGCAGTTCTTC.

The CDR3 protein is CASQGLAGVRETQYF. The CDR3 DNA sequence: TGCGCCAGCCAAGGACTAGCGGGAGTGCGGGAGACCCAGTACTTC. V and J are TRBV5-1 and TRBJ2-5; 13 bases line up with TRBD2. The CDR3 sequence is 15 residues long. CDR1 is SGHRS and CDR2 is YFSETQ in the germline V gene. Trimming cost V 7 bases and J 5 bases; bases outside gene matches: 8. Combining the CDR3 with reference TRBV5-1 and TRBJ2-5 gives the whole variable domain KAGVTQTPRYLIKTRGQQVTLSCSPISGHRSVSWYQQTPGQGLQFLFEYFSETQRNKGNFPGRFSGRQFSNSRSEMNVSTLELGDSALYLCASQGLAGVRETQYFGPGTRLLVL.

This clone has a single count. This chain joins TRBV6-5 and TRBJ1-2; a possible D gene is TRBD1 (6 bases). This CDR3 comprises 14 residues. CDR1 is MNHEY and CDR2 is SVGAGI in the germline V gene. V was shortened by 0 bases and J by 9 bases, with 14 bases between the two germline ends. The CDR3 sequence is CASSYSAQGTSYTF. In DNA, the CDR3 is TGTGCCAGCAGTTACTCAGCCCAGGGGACGAGCTACACCTTC.